Listed here are 13 T cell receptor beta chains from one sample, sequenced in a study of sequential checkpoint blockade in melanoma. Documented treatment: randomized to nivolumab then ipilimumab (arm A) or the reverse (arm B). Clones were read by immunoSEQ multiplex PCR, and TCRdb kept only the in-frame ones, dropping some. The table shows 8,500 to 10,000 clones, with around 66% occurring only once. This specimen was CD8+ T cells sorted from blood (inferred from file names), taken from a patient given nivolumab and ipilimumab in sequence. These receptor sequences come from a human donor with melanoma.

This clone was observed a handful of times. The chain recombines TRBV4-3 with TRBJ2-3; the D gene is possibly TRBD2 (5 bases). Germline V lookup: CDR1 LGHNA, CDR2 YSLEER. The CDR3 length is 14 residues. V gave up 4 bases and J gave up 2 bases, with 10 bases separating them. CDR3 nucleotides: TGCGCCAGCAGCCGATCTAGCCCCACAGATACGCAGTATTTT. Translating gives CASSRSSPTDTQYF.

The chain recombines TRBV10-3 with TRBJ2-7; TRBD1 matches 9 bases. The CDR3 runs to 16 residues. Germline values: CDR1 ENHRY, CDR2 SYGVKD. Unmatched junction bases numbered 8, after V lost 0 bases and J lost 5 bases. CDR3 sequence: CAISESEQGAFHEQYF. The DNA of the CDR3 is TGTGCCATCAGTGAGTCAGAACAGGGGGCTTTCCACGAGCAGTACTTC.

This clone occurred a few times. The chain uses TRBV4-3 and TRBJ2-6, with D possibly matching TRBD1 (5 bases). Germline values: CDR1 LGHNA, CDR2 YSLEER. V was pared by 0 bases and J by 2 bases, with 8 bases between. The CDR3 loop spans 16 amino acids. The CDR3 bases are TGCGCCAGCAGCCAAGAGGTAGGGGCTGGGGCCAACGTCCTGACTTTC. Translating gives CASSQEVGAGANVLTF.

The J gene is TRBJ2-5, the V gene TRBV27; 11 bases fit TRBD2. From germline, CDR1 is MNHEY and CDR2 SMNVEV (reference sequence). This CDR3 region has 13 residues. Unmatched junction bases numbered 2, after V lost 6 bases and J lost 5 bases. The CDR3 region has the DNA TGTGCCAGCAGCTGGACTAGCGGGGAGACCCAGTACTTC. This sequence encodes CASSWTSGETQYF.

There are a few counts of this clone. Relative to the germline gene, one junction end is altered; a read error may explain this. This chain uses TRBV7-9 with TRBJ2-5; D is ambiguous. CDR3 length: 16 residues. Per the germline V gene, CDR1 is SEHNR and CDR2 is FQNEAQ (reference sequence). CDR3 in DNA: TGCGCCAGCAGCCAAGAGTATGGAGTAGGTTCTGAGACCCAGTACTTC. Protein: CASSQEYGVGSETQYF.

This clone has a single count. This sequence joins TRBV4-2 and TRBJ1-1; no definite D call. Trimming left V 0 bases short and J 1 base short, with 9 bases between. Germline lookup yields CDR1 LGHNA and CDR2 YNFKEQ. The CDR3 spans 15 residues. The CDR3 coding sequence is TGTGCCAGCAGCCAAGAGACGGGGTCGAACACTGAAGCTTTCTTT. Its translation: CASSQETGSNTEAFF.

As regards this clone: Other nucleotide sequences in the sample specify the same CDR3. The chain joins TRBV6-5 to TRBJ1-2; TRBD1 aligns across 9 bases. The V segment lost 6 bases and the J segment 8 bases; nucleotides outside the gene matches: 7. The germline V gene has CDR1 MNHEY and CDR2 SVGAGI. The CDR3 length is 13 residues. For the CDR3, the DNA is TGTGCCAGCAGCTCACAGGGGGCGGACGGCTACACCTTC. Its protein product is CASSSQGADGYTF.

This chain uses TRBV4-3 with TRBJ2-7; maybe TRBD2 (5 bases). Germline V gives CDR1 LGHNA, CDR2 YSLEER. The CDR3 contains 14 residues. V was cut by 1 base and J by 1 base, with 8 bases left in between. The CDR3 sequence: CASSQGGGSYEQYF. The CDR3 DNA is TGCGCCAGCAGCCAAGGTGGAGGTTCCTACGAGCAGTACTTC.

This clone was seen a few times. This rearrangement joins TRBV10-2 to TRBJ1-2; D is undetermined. This CDR3 is 12 amino acids long. V lost 8 bases and J 3 bases, leaving 10 bases between the germline ends. The germline V gene encodes CDR1 WSHSY and CDR2 SAAADI. The CDR3 reads CASYNGDYGYTF. CDR3 coding DNA: TGCGCCAGCTATAACGGAGACTATGGCTACACCTTC.

The chain joins TRBV29-1 to TRBJ2-5; 12 bases are shared with TRBD2. V dropped 7 bases and J dropped 5; count of bases not matched to a gene: 5. The CDR3 extends over 13 amino acids. The germline V gene encodes CDR1 SQVTM and CDR2 ANQGSEA. CDR3 residues: CSARTSGEETQYF. CDR3 nucleotides: TGCAGCGCCCGGACTAGCGGGGAGGAGACCCAGTACTTC.

In this sample, this clone turned up a few times. The chain is built from TRBV4-3 and TRBJ2-7; 10 nucleotides align to TRBD2. Germline-derived CDR1 and CDR2 are LGHNA and YSLEER. CDR3 length equals 15 residues. The J segment lost 4 bases and the V segment lost 0 bases, leaving 3 bases of the junction unmatched. The CDR3, as DNA: TGCGCCAGCAGCCAAGAACTAGCGGGGAATTACGAGCAGTACTTC. Its protein product is CASSQELAGNYEQYF.

The rearrangement joins TRBV5-1 to TRBJ2-7; 9 positions agree with TRBD1. CDR1 SGHRS and CDR2 YFSETQ come from the germline V gene. V lost 0 bases and J lost 2; bases outside the gene matches: 3. CDR3 length equals 15 residues. CDR3 protein: CASSLEGTGTYEQYF. In DNA form, the CDR3 reads TGCGCCAGCAGCTTGGAAGGGACAGGGACCTACGAGCAGTACTTC.

This clone is classed as medium-sized. This sequence joins TRBV4-1 and TRBJ1-1; TRBD1 matches at 7 bases. Germline V gene lookup returns CDR1 MGHRA and CDR2 YSYEKL. Trimming at V came to 7 bases and at J to 6 bases, leaving 8 bases not matched to a gene. The length of the CDR3 is 13 residues. CDR3 nucleotides: TGCGCCAGCACCAATACAGGGGCTCCTGAAGCTTTCTTT. Translation: CASTNTGAPEAFF.